This T cell receptor beta chain originates from a study of cytomegalovirus exposure and HLA in healthy donors. CDR1 is SEHNR and CDR2 is FQNEAQ in the germline V gene (reference sequence). Trimming cost V 5 bases and J 4 bases, with 14 bases left between them. The CDR3 has 14 amino acids. 13 Jbeta primers and 60 Vbeta primers were used for the PCR. Repertoires were generated with immunoSEQ multiplex PCR, while TCRdb's copy carries only in-frame clones and drops some. This repertoire shows about 130,000 clones, around three quarters found once; its top ten account for roughly 3%. The sequenced material came from PBMCs. The sequence was collected from a woman aged 55-75 years in good health and CMV-seropositive. The V and J genes are TRBV7-9 and TRBJ1-1; the D gene is possibly TRBD1 (5 bases). CDR3 sequence: CASSPIRGSTEAFF. CDR3 DNA: TGTGCCAGCAGCCCCATCCGGGGGAGCACTGAAGCTTTCTTT.